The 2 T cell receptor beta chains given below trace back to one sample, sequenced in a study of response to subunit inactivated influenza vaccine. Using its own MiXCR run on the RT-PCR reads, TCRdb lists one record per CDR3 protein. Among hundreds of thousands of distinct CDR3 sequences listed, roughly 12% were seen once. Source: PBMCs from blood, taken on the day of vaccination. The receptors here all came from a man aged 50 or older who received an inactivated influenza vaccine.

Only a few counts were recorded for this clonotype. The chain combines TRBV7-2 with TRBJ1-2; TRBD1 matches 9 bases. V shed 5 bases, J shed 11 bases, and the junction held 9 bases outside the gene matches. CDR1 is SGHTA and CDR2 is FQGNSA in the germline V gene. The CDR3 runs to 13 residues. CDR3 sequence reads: CASSVTGGTPYTF. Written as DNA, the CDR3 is TGTGCCAGCAGCGTAACAGGGGGCACACCGTACACCTTC.

The CDR3 protein is CASSRATGNTEAFF. In DNA form, the CDR3 reads TGTGCCAGCAGCAGAGCGACAGGGAACACTGAAGCTTTCTTT. The rearrangement uses TRBV7-2 and TRBJ1-1; D is perhaps TRBD1 (6 bases). V lost 5 bases and J 1 base, leaving 11 bases between the germline ends. Germline V gives CDR1 SGHTA, CDR2 FQGNSA. This CDR3 contains 14 residues.